This T cell receptor (beta chain) was identified in a study of control samples from healthy donors and cancer patients. This clone was counted only a few times. The method was immunoSEQ multiplex PCR; TCRdb's version includes in-frame clones alone and lacks a portion of them. The sample consists of 110,000 or so clones, approximately 83% of them appearing once. Germline V lookup: CDR1 SGHDT, CDR2 YYEEEE. The V gene lost 1 base and the J gene lost 8 bases, with 15 bases spanning the gap. The CDR3 contains 14 residues. Sequencing was done on a sample of blood. This rearrangement joins TRBV5-6 to TRBJ1-1; D is undetermined. The TCR originated in a woman aged 45-60 years in good health. The CDR3 spells CASSLLGLYAEAFF. The CDR3 DNA reads as TGTGCCAGCAGCTTGTTGGGTCTGTATGCAGAAGCTTTCTTT.